These 25 T cell receptor beta chains came from one sample sequenced in a study of blood T cell repertoires in COVID-19. The table came from immunoSEQ multiplex PCR; TCRdb's copy has only in-frame clones and leaves some out. The sample holds about 270,000 clones, 86% seen once. The material sequenced was peripheral blood. The receptors stem from a woman older than 75 with COVID-19, enrolled during active disease.

This chain joins TRBV19 and TRBJ1-6; D is perhaps TRBD1 (5 bases). Germline CDR1 and CDR2: LNHDA and SQIVND (reference sequence). Trimming stripped 8 bases from V and 8 bases from J, with 10 bases between. This CDR3 region has 12 residues. The CDR3 sequence is CASRQFDSPLHF. CDR3 sequence (DNA): TGTGCCAGTCGACAGTTCGATTCACCCCTCCACTTT.

Worth noting for this clone: Other nucleotide sequences in the sample specify the same CDR3. The rearrangement uses TRBV3-1 (or the pseudogene TRBV3-2) and TRBJ2-2; unclear D gene. The CDR3 sequence is 13 residues long. Germline CDR1 LGHDT, CDR2 YNNKEL (reference sequence). V was trimmed by 1 base and J by 5 bases, leaving 5 bases between them. The CDR3 reads CASSQAGTGELFF. The CDR3 bases are TGTGCCAGCAGCCAAGCGGGTACCGGGGAGCTGTTTTTT.

The rearrangement links TRBV2 to TRBJ2-5; possible D gene TRBD2, 6 bases. From germline, CDR1 is SNHLY and CDR2 FYNNEI. CDR3 length equals 12 residues. The V end lost 8 bases, the J end lost 1 base, and 8 bases lay between the germline ends. This CDR3 is CASAGTQETQYF. CDR3 sequence (DNA): TGTGCCAGCGCGGGGACCCAAGAGACCCAGTACTTC.

The chain carries TRBV7-6 and TRBJ2-7; 14 bases fit TRBD2. After removal of 5 bases from V and 2 bases from J, the junction contained 5 bases not matched to a gene. Germline CDR1 is SGHVS and CDR2 is FNYEAQ. This CDR3 contains 16 residues. CDR3 region: CASSRTSGGLAYEQYF. CDR3 in DNA: TGTGCCAGCAGCAGGACTAGCGGGGGGCTAGCCTACGAGCAGTACTTC.

The chain recombines TRBV24-1 with TRBJ2-6; a weak D match, TRBD2 (5 bases). CDR3 length equals 16 residues. Trimming pared 5 bases from V and 0 bases from J, leaving 10 bases between. The germline V gene has CDR1 KGHDR and CDR2 SFDVKD. DNA for the CDR3: TGTGCCACCAGTGGGACGACTATCTCTGGGGCCAACGTCCTGACTTTC. Its protein is CATSGTTISGANVLTF.

The genes are TRBV7-2 and TRBJ1-3, with 7 bases that match TRBD1. The CDR3 contains 16 residues. Unmatched junction bases numbered 7, after V lost 5 bases and J lost 0 bases. In germline, CDR1 is SGHTA, CDR2 FQGNSA. This CDR3 is CASSTGQRYSGNTIYF. The CDR3 region has the DNA TGTGCCAGCAGCACGGGACAGCGTTACTCTGGAAACACCATATATTTT.

The chain uses TRBV23-1 and TRBJ2-3; 15 nucleotides agree with TRBD2. TRBV23-1 is reported as an ORF; its role is uncertain. This CDR3 region has 19 residues. Trimming took 2 bases from V and 6 from J; bases not matched to a gene: 12. CDR3 in amino acids: CASSQRGLAGGLRVDTQYF. DNA for the CDR3: TGCGCCAGCAGTCAACGGGGACTAGCGGGGGGCCTGAGGGTGGATACGCAGTATTTT.

The chain links TRBV6-2 or TRBV6-3 to TRBJ1-5; 8 bases match TRBD1. There are 16 residues in the CDR3. CDR1 is MNHEY and CDR2 is SVGEGT in the germline V gene. The junction had 8 bases not matched to a gene; V was cut back by 3 bases and J by 4 bases. CDR3 nucleotide sequence: TGTGCCAGCAGTTATCGAACAGGGGGGGGAAATCAGCCCCAGCATTTT. Protein: CASSYRTGGGNQPQHF.

This clone was recorded a few times. V gene TRBV4-1 combines with J gene TRBJ1-4, with 8 bases lining up with TRBD1. From germline, CDR1 is MGHRA and CDR2 YSYEKL. Trimming removed 4 bases from V and 5 bases from J; junction bases left unmatched: 9. The CDR3 loop spans 16 amino acids. The CDR3 loop reads CASSRGSGGANEKLFF. DNA of the CDR3: TGCGCCAGCAGCCGAGGGTCAGGGGGCGCGAATGAAAAACTGTTTTTT.

J is TRBJ2-3 and V is TRBV3-1 (or the pseudogene TRBV3-2), with TRBD2 matching over 8 bases. There are 17 residues in the CDR3. The ends lost 4 bases at V and 4 bases at J; junction bases unmatched: 13. Germline V gene sequence: CDR1 LGHDT, CDR2 YNNKEL (reference sequence). The CDR3 loop reads CASSPGERGISADTQYF. In DNA, the CDR3 is TGTGCCAGCAGCCCGGGAGAGCGGGGGATATCGGCAGATACGCAGTATTTT.

The J gene is TRBJ1-2, the V gene TRBV5-6, with 7 bases fitting TRBD1. The trim removed 3 bases at V and 0 bases at J, leaving 2 bases unmatched. Germline values: CDR1 SGHDT, CDR2 YYEEEE. The CDR3 length is 14 residues. The DNA of the CDR3 is TGTGCCAGCAGCTCCGGGACAGCTAACTATGGCTACACCTTC. It specifies CASSSGTANYGYTF.

This clone occurred once. The chain has TRBV19 and TRBJ2-4, with 9 bases lining up with TRBD1. The CDR3 runs to 17 residues. Per germline, CDR1 LNHDA and CDR2 SQIVND (reference sequence). Germline trimming cut 5 bases from V and 2 bases from J; bases unmatched to any gene: 10. CDR3 sequence reads: CASSASGTGKTKNIQYF. The CDR3 region has the DNA TGTGCCAGTAGTGCCTCCGGGACAGGGAAGACCAAAAACATTCAGTACTTC.

The J gene is TRBJ2-1, the V gene TRBV10-3, with 9 bases matching TRBD2. CDR3 length equals 12 residues. The ends lost 7 bases at V and 9 bases at J; junction bases unmatched: 4. Germline V gene data show CDR1 as ENHRY and CDR2 as SYGVKD. In DNA, the CDR3 is TGTGCCATCAATGGCGGGGGGGTTGAGCAGTTCTTC. Its translation: CAINGGGVEQFF.

This chain uses TRBV7-7 with TRBJ2-5; TRBD1 might be the D (5 bases). Trimming pared 3 bases from V and 2 bases from J, leaving 16 bases between. Germline V gives CDR1 SSHAT, CDR2 FNYEAQ (reference sequence). The CDR3 extends over 16 amino acids. CDR3 region: CASSFFPQGLQETQYF. DNA of the CDR3: TGTGCCAGCAGCTTTTTCCCGCAGGGCCTTCAAGAGACCCAGTACTTC.

V usage is TRBV5-1 and J usage is TRBJ1-4; 8 nucleotides line up with TRBD1. The V segment lost 0 bases and the J segment 7 bases; nucleotides outside the gene matches: 5. CDR3 size: 15 residues. Germline V lookup: CDR1 SGHRS, CDR2 YFSETQ. The CDR3 sequence is CASSLDGRGPEKLFF. The CDR3 DNA reads TGCGCCAGCAGCTTGGACGGCAGGGGGCCTGAAAAACTGTTTTTT. The full variable domain, with the rest looked up from reference TRBV5-1 and TRBJ1-4, is KAGVTQTPRYLIKTRGQQVTLSCSPISGHRSVSWYQQTPGQGLQFLFEYFSETQRNKGNFPGRFSGRQFSNSRSEMNVSTLELGDSALYLCASSLDGRGPEKLFFGSGTQLSVL.

This sequence joins TRBV28 and TRBJ2-7; unclear D gene. Germline loops: CDR1 MDHEN, CDR2 SYDVKM. The CDR3 covers 11 residues. V dropped 6 bases and J dropped 3 bases, with 6 bases sitting between them. For the CDR3, the DNA is TGTGCCAGCAGCAAACTCTACGAGCAGTACTTC. Translating it yields CASSKLYEQYF.

This clone has a single count. The V gene is TRBV27, the J gene TRBJ2-2; TRBD1 matches at 8 bases. Trimming at V came to 11 bases and at J to 6 bases, leaving 5 bases not matched to a gene. Germline V gene data show CDR1 as MNHEY and CDR2 as SMNVEV (reference sequence). The CDR3 contains 12 residues. CDR3 amino acids: CASWDRSGELFF. Written as DNA, the CDR3 is TGTGCCTCCTGGGACAGGTCCGGGGAGCTGTTTTTT.

The chain combines TRBV6-2 or TRBV6-3 with TRBJ1-1, with D uncertain. This CDR3 comprises 12 residues. Trimming cost V 6 bases and J 4 bases, with 9 bases left between them. Germline CDR1 is MNHEY and CDR2 is SVGEGT. The CDR3 sequence is CASSKPGTEAFF. For the CDR3, the DNA is TGTGCCAGCAGCAAACCGGGCACTGAAGCTTTCTTT.

CDR3: CASSLAGTSGYTDTQYF. The CDR3 DNA sequence: TGCGCCAGCAGCTTGGCCGGGACTAGCGGATACACAGATACGCAGTATTTT. The chain combines TRBV5-1 with TRBJ2-3, with TRBD2 identical over 11 bases. The CDR3 is made up of 17 amino acids. The J segment lost 2 bases and the V segment lost 0 bases, leaving 5 bases of the junction unmatched. The germline gives CDR1 SGHRS, CDR2 YFSETQ.

The J gene is TRBJ2-1, the V gene TRBV10-3, with 7 bases matching TRBD2. This CDR3 has 14 residues. Trimming cost V 10 bases and J 8 bases; bases outside gene matches: 14. Germline-derived CDR1 and CDR2 are ENHRY and SYGVKD. The CDR3 spells CATDQGLLIDEQFF. CDR3 sequence (DNA): TGTGCCACCGACCAGGGACTATTAATCGATGAGCAGTTCTTC.

The chain joins TRBV7-2 to TRBJ2-3; 13 bases agree with TRBD2. The ends lost 3 bases at V and 8 bases at J; junction bases unmatched: 5. The V gene's germline CDR1 is SGHTA and CDR2 FQGNSA. This CDR3 has 15 amino acids. This CDR3 is CASSFTSGGEGTQYF. CDR3 nucleotides: TGTGCCAGCAGCTTTACTAGCGGGGGGGAGGGTACGCAGTATTTT.

The rearrangement links TRBV19 to TRBJ1-1; no definite D call. This CDR3 region has 11 residues. Trimming removed 7 bases at V and 1 base at J, with 4 bases between. Germline-derived CDR1 and CDR2 are LNHDA and SQIVND (reference sequence). DNA of the CDR3: TGTGCCAGTACTAGGAACACTGAAGCTTTCTTT. This sequence encodes CASTRNTEAFF.

The CDR3 protein is CASSSFGGPRTEAFF. In DNA form, the CDR3 reads TGTGCCAGCAGTTCATTCGGGGGGCCTCGCACTGAAGCTTTCTTT. The chain uses TRBV6-5 and TRBJ1-1; D perhaps matches TRBD1 (6 bases). V dropped 4 bases and J dropped 4 bases, with 16 bases sitting between them. The CDR3 totals 15 residues. Germline V lookup: CDR1 MNHEY, CDR2 SVGAGI.

This chain joins TRBV5-4 and TRBJ2-2; 13 bases fit TRBD2. The CDR3 totals 17 residues. Losses at the gene ends were 4 bases for V and 4 bases for J; bases not matched to a gene: 7. The V gene's germline CDR1 is SGHNT and CDR2 YYREEE (reference sequence). The CDR3 is CASSPPGLAGTTGELFF. Here the CDR3 DNA reads TGTGCCAGCAGCCCGCCGGGACTAGCGGGGACCACCGGGGAGCTGTTTTTT. Together with reference TRBV5-4 and TRBJ2-2, the CDR3 gives the full variable domain: ETGVTQSPTHLIKTRGQQVTLRCSSQSGHNTVSWYQQALGQGPQFIFQYYREEENGRGNFPPRFSGLQFPNYSSELNVNALELDDSALYLCASSPPGLAGTTGELFFGEGSRLTVL.

The chain is built from TRBV7-2 and TRBJ1-3; 7 positions agree with TRBD1. Germline V gene lookup returns CDR1 SGHTA and CDR2 FQGNSA. With 1 base clipped from V and 0 bases from J, the junction kept 6 bases outside the gene matches. CDR3 size: 17 residues. The CDR3 sequence is CASSLGDRLFSGNTIYF. The CDR3 DNA sequence: TGTGCCAGCAGCTTAGGGGACAGACTCTTCTCTGGAAACACCATATATTTT.